The source of this T cell receptor (beta chain) is a study of blood T cell repertoires in COVID-19. Study summary: The United States, Italy and Spain were the sources of the acute and convalescent COVID-19 samples. Sources were T cells, B-cell-depleted T cells, or PBMCs; the material itself was cDNA or gDNA.

Generated by immunoSEQ multiplex PCR, the TCRdb table keeps only in-frame clones and is missing some. The sample lists about 120,000 clones; roughly 90% were seen once. The CDR3 sequence is 19 residues long. The V end lost 6 bases, the J end lost 1 base, and 27 bases lay between the germline ends. The germline gives CDR1 MNHEY, CDR2 SMNVEV (reference sequence). The specimen sequenced was peripheral blood. This TCR was sampled from a woman in her 70s who had recovered from COVID-19. The rearrangement links TRBV27 to TRBJ1-1; a possible D gene is TRBD1 (6 bases). The CDR3 region is CASSRKPPITGSSNTEAFF. The CDR3 nucleotides read TGTGCCAGCAGCCGCAAGCCCCCCATCACAGGGTCCTCGAACACTGAAGCTTTCTTT.